This T cell receptor (beta chain) stems from a study of memory CD4+ T cells and cytomegalovirus serostatus. Deletions cut 1 base from V and 3 bases from J, with 13 bases between. Germline loops: CDR1 SGHKS, CDR2 YYEKEE (reference sequence). The CDR3 extends over 16 amino acids. Notes on the study in general: CD4+ memory repertoires contained about 40% of the roughly 160 reported CMV TCRbeta sequences.

The sort gate was single viable CD3+CD4+CD8-CD45RO+ cells for memory CD4+ T cells. To note about this clone: What it binds is not known.

The repertoire was sequenced with immunoSEQ multiplex PCR; TCRdb's copy has only in-frame clones and lacks some. The sample lists 50,000 or so clones; approximately 74% were seen once. The receptor was isolated from an adult in good health and CMV-seropositive. Sequencing used memory CD4+ T cells from blood. The rearrangement joins TRBV5-5 to TRBJ2-2; TRBD2 might be the D (6 bases). CDR3 in DNA: TGTGCCAGCAGCTTGATCGGGGGTCAGGACACCGGGGAGCTGTTTTTT. It codes for CASSLIGGQDTGELFF.